The T cell receptor beta chain under discussion was sequenced for a study of T cell repertoires in cytomegalovirus infection. The wider study: The public TCR beta signatures pointed to both CMV infection and matching HLA type.

Via MiXCR, TCRdb re-called the reads, giving one row per CDR3 protein. The data show hundreds of thousands of distinct CDR3 sequences, about 23% seen once. Many counts were recorded for this clonotype. CDR1 is SEHNR and CDR2 is FQNEAQ in the germline V gene (reference sequence). Trimming took off 5 bases at V and 4 bases at J, with 8 bases between the two ends. The CDR3 sequence is 12 residues long. The receptor's source is a human donor in good health (CMV status not recorded). Some clones in this sample may be carry-over from other donors' samples. The rearrangement uses TRBV7-9 and TRBJ1-1; D gene ambiguous. Source material: CD8+ T cells from PBMCs. DNA for the CDR3: TGTGCCAGCAGCCCGGAAATCACTGAAGCTTTCTTT. Translation: CASSPEITEAFF.